The 27 T cell receptor beta chains below all came from one sample that was sequenced in a study of cytomegalovirus exposure and HLA in healthy donors. Amplification used 60 Vbeta primers and 13 Jbeta primers. Here immunoSEQ multiplex PCR was the method, and the copy in TCRdb shows in-frame clones only, minus some. Here the sample spans roughly 130,000 clones, about four fifths being singletons. Sequenced sample: PBMCs. These receptor sequences come from a man between 18 and 29 years old in good health and CMV-seronegative.

This clone was counted a single time. V gene TRBV7-2 combines with J gene TRBJ2-3, with D perhaps TRBD1 (6 bases). CDR3 length: 15 amino acids. Trimming removed 6 bases from V and 2 bases from J, with 15 bases in between. Germline V CDR1 and CDR2: SGHTA, FQGNSA. In nucleotides, the CDR3 is TGTGCCAGCAGTTCCGGACAGCAAATCACAGATACGCAGTATTTT. It translates to CASSSGQQITDTQYF. The full variable domain, completed using reference TRBV7-2 and TRBJ2-3, is GAGVSQSPSNKVTEKGKDVELRCDPISGHTALYWYRQSLGQGLEFLIYFQGNSAPDKSGLPSDRFSAERTGGSVSTLTIQRTQQEDSAVYLCASSSGQQITDTQYFGPGTRLTVL.

The CDR3 region is CASSLVGGQETQYF. CDR3 bases: TGTGCCAGCAGCTTAGTGGGGGGGCAGGAGACCCAGTACTTC. The chain has TRBV7-7 and TRBJ2-5; a weak D match, TRBD2 (7 bases). V was shortened by 1 base and J by 5 bases, with 11 bases between the two germline ends. Per the germline V gene, CDR1 is SSHAT and CDR2 is FNYEAQ (reference sequence). The CDR3 spans 14 residues.

The chain carries TRBV7-2 and TRBJ2-7, with D perhaps matching TRBD2 (7 bases). CDR1 is SGHTA and CDR2 is FQGNSA in the germline V gene. CDR3 length: 16 amino acids. Trimming took 3 bases from V and 3 from J, leaving 18 bases between them. CDR3: CASSLELGGGVYEQYF. The CDR3 region has the DNA TGTGCCAGCAGCTTGGAGTTAGGGGGGGGCGTCTACGAGCAGTACTTC.

The CDR3 DNA reads TGCGCCAGCAGCTCACAGGGAATACAAGAGACCCAGTACTTC. Its protein product is CASSSQGIQETQYF. The chain uses TRBV5-1 and TRBJ2-5, with D possibly matching TRBD1 (6 bases). Germline values: CDR1 SGHRS, CDR2 YFSETQ. This CDR3 contains 14 residues. Trimming left V 3 bases short and J 2 bases short, with 11 bases between. Complete variable domain (other parts from reference TRBV5-1 and TRBJ2-5): KAGVTQTPRYLIKTRGQQVTLSCSPISGHRSVSWYQQTPGQGLQFLFEYFSETQRNKGNFPGRFSGRQFSNSRSEMNVSTLELGDSALYLCASSSQGIQETQYFGPGTRLLVL.

V gene TRBV9 combines with J gene TRBJ2-1; D possibly corresponds to TRBD2 (6 bases). The germline gives CDR1 SGDLS, CDR2 YYNGEE. The CDR3 covers 13 residues. Trimming cost V 7 bases and J 8 bases, with 16 bases left between them. As DNA, the CDR3 is TGTGCCAGCGACGCGGGGCCCCATGATGAGCAGTTCTTC. It translates to CASDAGPHDEQFF.

This chain links TRBV2 with TRBJ1-1; D gene uncertain. CDR1 is SNHLY and CDR2 is FYNNEI in the germline V gene. There are 14 residues in the CDR3. Trimming left V 3 bases short and J 8 bases short, with 16 bases between. In nucleotides, the CDR3 is TGTGCCAGCAGTGAGGAGTGGCGGTCACGCGAAGCTTTCTTT. Protein product: CASSEEWRSREAFF.

This chain connects TRBV5-4 to TRBJ2-3; D might be TRBD1 (6 bases). The CDR3 length is 18 residues. Trimming took 0 bases from V and 1 from J, leaving 18 bases between them. Per the germline V gene, CDR1 is SGHNT and CDR2 is YYREEE (reference sequence). CDR3 amino acids: CASSLVPRRDIRTDTQYF. The CDR3 nucleotides are TGTGCCAGCAGCTTGGTACCCAGACGGGACATTCGCACAGATACGCAGTATTTT.

The chain carries TRBV7-8 and TRBJ1-5, with unresolved D. The length of the CDR3 is 14 residues. Germline V lookup: CDR1 SGHVS, CDR2 FQNEAQ. The ends were cut back, 4 bases at V and 1 base at J, with 8 bases in the middle. The CDR3 nucleotides read TGTGCCAGCAGCTCCGCCGAGAGCAATCAGCCCCAGCATTTT. Amino acid sequence: CASSSAESNQPQHF.

This clone appeared once. The chain joins TRBV19 to TRBJ1-1; 9 bases fit TRBD1. Germline V gene lookup returns CDR1 LNHDA and CDR2 SQIVND (reference sequence). V was pared by 9 bases and J by 4 bases, with 12 bases of the junction left unmatched. The length of the CDR3 is 15 residues. The CDR3, as DNA: TGTGCCAGCCGGGACAGGGCTTATTCAGTCACTGAAGCTTTCTTT. As protein: CASRDRAYSVTEAFF.

This sequence joins TRBV6-8 and TRBJ1-4; D ambiguous. The germline V gene has CDR1 MNHGY and CDR2 SAAAGT. Trimming took 5 bases from V and 0 from J, leaving 4 bases between them. The CDR3 covers 13 residues. CDR3 coding DNA: TGTGCCAGCAGTGTCACAACTAATGAAAAACTGTTTTTT. It translates to CASSVTTNEKLFF.

J is TRBJ2-1 and V is TRBV4-3; the match to TRBD2 covers 7 bases. The V and J ends lost 4 bases and 7 bases, in that order; junction bases with no gene match: 1. CDR3 length equals 12 residues. CDR1 LGHNA and CDR2 YSLEER come from the germline V gene. The CDR3 region has the DNA TGCGCCAGCAGCCCCGGGGGGAATGAGCAGTTCTTC. Its translation is CASSPGGNEQFF.

This clone turned up a few times. J is TRBJ1-4 and V is TRBV27; D not resolved. The V gene lost 9 bases and the J gene lost 4 bases, with 18 bases spanning the gap. The CDR3 has 15 amino acids. Per germline, CDR1 MNHEY and CDR2 SMNVEV (reference sequence). In DNA form, the CDR3 reads TGTGCCAGTACTTTAAGGAACGGGTTTAATGAAAAACTGTTTTTT. Protein product: CASTLRNGFNEKLFF.

This clone was observed a single time. V and J are TRBV7-7 and TRBJ2-7, with 9 bases identical to TRBD1. CDR1 and CDR2 from the germline V gene are SSHAT and FNYEAQ (reference sequence). V gave up 5 bases and J gave up 0 bases; unmatched junction bases: 5. There are 15 residues in the CDR3. For the CDR3, the DNA is TGTGCCAGCAGCAAAGGGACAGGGAACTCCTACGAGCAGTACTTC. Protein: CASSKGTGNSYEQYF.

J is TRBJ1-1 and V is TRBV19, with a weak D call TRBD1 (6 bases). V lost 3 bases and J 4 bases, leaving 12 bases between the germline ends. CDR1 and CDR2 from the germline V gene are LNHDA and SQIVND (reference sequence). This CDR3 has 14 amino acids. CDR3 coding DNA: TGTGCCAGTAGTATGCACAGGGTAGGCACTGAAGCTTTCTTT. Translated, it gives CASSMHRVGTEAFF. The whole variable domain, remainder taken from reference TRBV19 and TRBJ1-1, is DGGITQSPKYLFRKEGQNVTLSCEQNLNHDAMYWYRQDPGQGLRLIYYSQIVNDFQKGDIAEGYSVSREKKESFPLTVTSAQKNPTAFYLCASSMHRVGTEAFFGQGTRLTVV.

The chain employs TRBV6-5 and TRBJ2-2, with D perhaps TRBD2 (5 bases). CDR3 length: 15 residues. Trimming pared 7 bases from V and 1 base from J, leaving 13 bases between. Germline V CDR1 and CDR2: MNHEY, SVGAGI. In nucleotides, the CDR3 is TGTGCCAGCACCCAACGGGCGGGGAACACCGGGGAGCTGTTTTTT. Translated, it gives CASTQRAGNTGELFF.

This chain links TRBV6-5 with TRBJ2-1; 8 bases match TRBD2. The CDR3 contains 14 residues. The trim removed 2 bases at V and 8 bases at J, leaving 5 bases unmatched. The germline V gene has CDR1 MNHEY and CDR2 SVGAGI. Written as DNA, the CDR3 is TGTGCCAGCAGTTACAGCACTAGCGGCCATGAGCAGTTCTTC. Translating gives CASSYSTSGHEQFF.

This clone was picked up many times. A junction boundary mismatches the germline segment, possibly from a read error. The rearrangement joins TRBV5-4 to TRBJ1-2; 8 bases fit TRBD1. The CDR3 is made up of 14 amino acids. The germline CDR1 and CDR2 sequences are SGHNT and YYREEE (reference sequence). CDR3 coding DNA: TGTGCCAGCACCTTGGGTAGGACAGGGTCTGGCTACACCTTC. Translating gives CASTLGRTGSGYTF.

This clone showed up just once. J is TRBJ1-1 and V is TRBV19, with D perhaps matching TRBD1 (5 bases). CDR1 is LNHDA and CDR2 is SQIVND in the germline V gene (reference sequence). Trimming stripped 1 base from V and 7 bases from J, with 13 bases between. CDR3 size: 14 residues. CDR3 nucleotides: TGTGCCAGTAGTATAGTCAGGGATAGCGGTGAAGCTTTCTTT. It codes for CASSIVRDSGEAFF.

The chain combines TRBV29-1 with TRBJ1-2; D unclear. The V end lost 0 bases, the J end lost 4 bases, and 12 bases lay between the germline ends. The CDR3 length is 14 residues. The germline CDR1 and CDR2 sequences are SQVTM and ANQGSEA. This CDR3 is CSVEDRNGVYGYTF. DNA of the CDR3: TGCAGCGTTGAAGATCGCAACGGAGTCTATGGCTACACCTTC. Variable domain in full (rest from reference TRBV29-1 and TRBJ1-2): SAVISQKPSRDICQRGTSLTIQCQVDSQVTMMFWYRQQPGQSLTLIATANQGSEATYESGFVIDKFPISRPNLTFSTLTVSNMSPEDSSIYLCSVEDRNGVYGYTFGSGTRLTVV.

Details on this clone: A read error may account for a junction end that differs from germline. The V gene is TRBV10-1, the J gene TRBJ1-6; maybe TRBD1 (6 bases). From germline, CDR1 is WNHNN and CDR2 SYGVQD (reference sequence). The CDR3 loop spans 13 amino acids. The CDR3 sequence is CASSEQGNSPLHF. The CDR3 bases are TGCGCCAGCAGTGAACAGGGAAATTCTCCCCTCCACTTT.

The chain recombines TRBV29-1 with TRBJ2-3, with a possible D match to TRBD2 (5 bases). V lost 0 bases, J lost 0 bases, and 10 bases lay in between. The CDR3 sequence is 15 residues long. The V gene's germline CDR1 is SQVTM and CDR2 ANQGSEA. The CDR3 region has the DNA TGCAGCGTTGAAGATCCTAGCTCTAGCACAGATACGCAGTATTTT. Protein product: CSVEDPSSSTDTQYF.

This rearrangement joins TRBV9 to TRBJ2-7; tentatively, D is TRBD2 (5 bases). V was clipped by 4 bases and J by 3 bases, with 17 bases between them. The CDR3 length is 15 residues. Germline CDR1 is SGDLS and CDR2 is YYNGEE. The DNA of the CDR3 is TGTGCCAGCAGCCCGGCCTTGCAACGGGGCTACGAGCAGTACTTC. It codes for CASSPALQRGYEQYF. Full variable domain (rest looked up from reference TRBV9 and TRBJ2-7): DSGVTQTPKHLITATGQRVTLRCSPRSGDLSVYWYQQSLDQGLQFLIQYYNGEERAKGNILERFSAQQFPDLHSELNLSSLELGDSALYFCASSPALQRGYEQYFGPGTRLTVT.

This chain uses TRBV5-1 with TRBJ2-7, with a tentative D call TRBD1 (6 bases). The CDR3 sequence is 13 residues long. Germline-derived CDR1 and CDR2 are SGHRS and YFSETQ. The germline V and J ends were trimmed by 4 bases and 10 bases, with 18 bases remaining between them. CDR3 protein: CASSPMNLQGQYF. The CDR3 DNA sequence: TGCGCCAGCAGCCCGATGAATCTACAGGGCCAGTACTTC.

The genes are TRBV6-4 and TRBJ1-1; D is perhaps TRBD1 (5 bases). Trimming cost V 5 bases and J 3 bases, with 13 bases left between them. The CDR3 has 14 residues. Germline V lookup: CDR1 MRHNA, CDR2 SNTAGT. The CDR3 sequence: CASSPRERYTEAFF. CDR3 bases: TGTGCCAGCAGTCCCAGGGAAAGGTACACTGAAGCTTTCTTT.

The V gene is TRBV12-5, the J gene TRBJ1-1; D ambiguous. Per the germline V gene, CDR1 is LGHNT and CDR2 is FRNRAP. V was clipped by 2 bases and J by 5 bases, with 9 bases between them. The CDR3 consists of 13 residues. This CDR3 is CASGLWADTEAFF. The CDR3 DNA reads as TGTGCTAGTGGTTTGTGGGCCGATACTGAAGCTTTCTTT.

The chain employs TRBV19 and TRBJ1-1, with D tentatively TRBD1 (6 bases). V was clipped by 6 bases and J by 7 bases, with 6 bases between them. From germline, CDR1 is LNHDA and CDR2 SQIVND (reference sequence). The CDR3 contains 10 residues. The chain's CDR3 is CASRDSEAFF. For the CDR3, the DNA is TGTGCCAGTAGGGACAGTGAAGCTTTCTTT.

The rearrangement joins TRBV14 to TRBJ2-3; 8 positions match TRBD1. CDR3 length: 19 residues. V trimming: 3 bases; J trimming: 0 bases; junction bases outside the gene matches: 14. Germline CDR1 is SGHDN and CDR2 is FVKESK. CDR3 nucleotide sequence: TGTGCCAGCAGCCAGGACCTACCAAGGACAGGGTTGAGCACAGATACGCAGTATTTT. It specifies CASSQDLPRTGLSTDTQYF. Full variable domain (outside the CDR3, taken from reference TRBV14 and TRBJ2-3): EAGVTQFPSHSVIEKGQTVTLRCDPISGHDNLYWYRRVMGKEIKFLLHFVKESKQDESGMPNNRFLAERTGGTYSTLKVQPAELEDSGVYFCASSQDLPRTGLSTDTQYFGPGTRLTVL.